A single sample gave rise to the 14 T cell receptor beta chains below, sequenced in a study of shared clonotypes between healthy human individuals. Only CD45RO-negative cells positively selected for CCR7 counted as naive CD8 cells, so terminally differentiated effector memory CD45RA+ cells were excluded. The data were produced by immunoSEQ multiplex PCR, yet TCRdb's version contains in-frame clones alone and is incomplete. The data contain around 2.1 million clones, under 95% of them singletons. The sequenced sample was naive CD8+ T cells from PBMCs. The receptors here all came from a man between 18 and 29 years old in good health. Some clones in this sample may be carry-over from other donors' samples.

To note about this clone: Different DNA sequences within this sample yield the same CDR3. The rearrangement uses TRBV7-9 and TRBJ2-7; TRBD1 aligns across 9 bases. Looked up from germline, CDR1 is SEHNR and CDR2 is FQNEAQ (reference sequence). This CDR3 has 13 amino acids. The V gene end was trimmed by 6 bases and the J gene end by 3 bases; junction bases not matched to a gene: 3. DNA of the CDR3: TGTGCCAGCAGGGGGGGACAGGGCTACGAGCAGTACTTC. This codes for CASRGGQGYEQYF.

V gene TRBV9 combines with J gene TRBJ2-7; the D gene could be TRBD1 or TRBD2 (5 bases each). V shed 4 bases and J shed 0 bases, with 17 bases lying between them. This CDR3 region has 16 residues. Per the germline V gene, CDR1 is SGDLS and CDR2 is YYNGEE. The CDR3 DNA follows: TGTGCCAGCAGCCCCACGGTGGGGACGTTCTCCTACGAGCAGTACTTC. Protein: CASSPTVGTFSYEQYF. The variable domain in full, completed from reference TRBV9 and TRBJ2-7, reads DSGVTQTPKHLITATGQRVTLRCSPRSGDLSVYWYQQSLDQGLQFLIQYYNGEERAKGNILERFSAQQFPDLHSELNLSSLELGDSALYFCASSPTVGTFSYEQYFGPGTRLTVT.

This clone has only a few counts. This rearrangement joins TRBV29-1 to TRBJ1-1; 7 bases agree with TRBD1. J lost 8 bases, V lost 5 bases, and 8 bases had no gene match. Germline V CDR1 and CDR2: SQVTM, ANQGSEA. This CDR3 contains 12 residues. CDR3 coding DNA: TGCAGCGTTTTAGGGGGCGCGTGGGAAGCTTTCTTT. This gives the protein CSVLGGAWEAFF.

The V call is TRBV5-1, the J call TRBJ1-2; 9 positions agree with TRBD1. Germline V gene data show CDR1 as SGHRS and CDR2 as YFSETQ. V shed 4 bases and J 3 bases; nucleotides not matched to a gene: 7. The CDR3 is 15 residues long. The CDR3 nucleotides are TGCGCCAGCAGCCCGACAGGGGGTAGGGACTATGGCTACACCTTC. Residues: CASSPTGGRDYGYTF. Full variable domain (outside the CDR3, taken from reference TRBV5-1 and TRBJ1-2): KAGVTQTPRYLIKTRGQQVTLSCSPISGHRSVSWYQQTPGQGLQFLFEYFSETQRNKGNFPGRFSGRQFSNSRSEMNVSTLELGDSALYLCASSPTGGRDYGYTFGSGTRLTVV.

The V call is TRBV5-6, the J call TRBJ2-5, with 8 positions matching TRBD1. The germline V gene encodes CDR1 SGHDT and CDR2 YYEEEE. Losses at the gene ends were 0 bases for V and 6 bases for J; bases not matched to a gene: 4. The CDR3 is 14 amino acids. Here the CDR3 DNA reads TGTGCCAGCAGCTTGGCGGACAGGGCCCAGACCCAGTACTTC. Its protein is CASSLADRAQTQYF.

The V gene is TRBV6-5, the J gene TRBJ2-5, with TRBD2 identical over 8 bases. The CDR3 has 15 residues. V lost 6 bases, J lost 4 bases, and 10 bases stayed unmatched. CDR1 MNHEY and CDR2 SVGAGI come from the germline V gene. The CDR3 nucleotides read TGTGCCAGCAGACCGAATAGCGGGAATAGAGAGACCCAGTACTTC. Residues: CASRPNSGNRETQYF.

The chain has TRBV6-5 and TRBJ1-2; D is undetermined. Germline CDR1 reads MNHEY; CDR2 reads SVGAGI. The CDR3 totals 14 residues. The V end lost 3 bases, the J end lost 1 base, and 9 bases lay between the germline ends. CDR3 in DNA: TGTGCCAGCAGTTATGGGGAGGGTAACTATGGCTACACCTTC. Encoded protein: CASSYGEGNYGYTF.

The chain joins TRBV9 to TRBJ2-4; D perhaps matches TRBD2 (6 bases). The V gene's germline CDR1 is SGDLS and CDR2 YYNGEE. This CDR3 is built from 15 residues. The V end lost 0 bases, the J end lost 7 bases, and 14 bases lay between the germline ends. The CDR3 here is CASSVEGGPGNIQYF. As DNA, the CDR3 is TGTGCCAGCAGCGTAGAAGGAGGGCCGGGGAACATTCAGTACTTC.

V is TRBV11-3 and J is TRBJ2-1; TRBD2 agrees at 8 bases. Germline assignment: CDR1 SGHNT and CDR2 YENEEA. This CDR3 has 13 residues. With 1 base clipped from V and 8 bases from J, the junction kept 1 base outside the gene matches. The CDR3 reads CASSLASGHEQFF. Here the CDR3 DNA reads TGTGCCAGCAGCTTAGCTAGCGGGCATGAGCAGTTCTTC.

The V and J genes are TRBV19 and TRBJ1-1, with unresolved D. This CDR3 comprises 14 residues. Germline assignment: CDR1 LNHDA and CDR2 SQIVND (reference sequence). Trimming pared 5 bases from V and 6 bases from J, leaving 16 bases between. The DNA for the CDR3 is TGTGCCAGTAGTTCTTACTTGGCTGAGGCTGAAGCTTTCTTT. Its translation is CASSSYLAEAEAFF.

As regards this clone: At one end, the junction sequence differs from germline, possibly due to a read error. V usage is TRBV6-5 and J usage is TRBJ2-2; weak D call: TRBD2 (6 bases). CDR1 MNHEY and CDR2 SVGAGI come from the germline V gene. The CDR3 covers 15 residues. The CDR3 bases are TGTGCCAGCAGTTACTCCCGCGGGAACGCCGGGGAGCTGTTTTTT. Translated: CASSYSRGNAGELFF.

V gene TRBV5-1 combines with J gene TRBJ1-2, with 7 bases matching TRBD1. The CDR3 extends over 17 amino acids. J lost 8 bases, V lost 7 bases, and 23 bases had no gene match. Germline V gene data show CDR1 as SGHRS and CDR2 as YFSETQ. Here the CDR3 DNA reads TGCGCCAGCCACTCGACCCCAGGGGGGGCGAGGATATCAGGCTACACCTTC. Amino acid sequence: CASHSTPGGARISGYTF. Full variable domain (missing parts from reference TRBV5-1 and TRBJ1-2): KAGVTQTPRYLIKTRGQQVTLSCSPISGHRSVSWYQQTPGQGLQFLFEYFSETQRNKGNFPGRFSGRQFSNSRSEMNVSTLELGDSALYLCASHSTPGGARISGYTFGSGTRLTVV.

The rearrangement uses TRBV11-2 and TRBJ2-7; D perhaps matches TRBD1 (5 bases). This CDR3 is built from 15 residues. Germline V gives CDR1 SGHAT, CDR2 FQNNGV. The V end was cut by 1 base, the J end by 3 bases, with 13 bases between. The CDR3 nucleotides read TGTGCCAGCAGCTTAGGTGCAGGGATGATCTACGAGCAGTACTTC. Translating gives CASSLGAGMIYEQYF.

This clone appeared once. The rearrangement links TRBV7-9 to TRBJ2-7; TRBD2 might be the D (5 bases). Germline V gene sequence: CDR1 SEHNR, CDR2 FQNEAQ (reference sequence). The V and J ends lost 5 bases and 2 bases respectively, with 19 bases between them. The CDR3 is made up of 16 amino acids. DNA for the CDR3: TGTGCCAGCAGCACGAGCGGCCCACAACTAGCCTACGAGCAGTACTTC. This translates into CASSTSGPQLAYEQYF.